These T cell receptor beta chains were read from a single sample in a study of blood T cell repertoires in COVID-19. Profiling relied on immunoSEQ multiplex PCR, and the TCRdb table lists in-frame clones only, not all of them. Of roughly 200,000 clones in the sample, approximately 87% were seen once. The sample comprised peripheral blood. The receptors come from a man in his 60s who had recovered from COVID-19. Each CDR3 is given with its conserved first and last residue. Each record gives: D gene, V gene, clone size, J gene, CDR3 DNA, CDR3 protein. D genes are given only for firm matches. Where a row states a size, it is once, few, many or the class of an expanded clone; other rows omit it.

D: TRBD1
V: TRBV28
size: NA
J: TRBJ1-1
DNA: TGTGCCAGCCCCTTGGGCGAGGGGGCATCTGAAGCTTTCTTT
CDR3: CASPLGEGASEAFF

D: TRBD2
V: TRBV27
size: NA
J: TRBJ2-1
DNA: TGTGCCAGCAGTTTAAGGCTAGCGGGGGGTAATGAGCAGTTCTTC
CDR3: CASSLRLAGGNEQFF

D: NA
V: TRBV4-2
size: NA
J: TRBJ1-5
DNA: TGTGCCAGCAGCCAAGGACATAGTAGCAATCAGCCCCAGCATTTT
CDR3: CASSQGHSSNQPQHF

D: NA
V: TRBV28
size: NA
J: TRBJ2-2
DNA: TGTGCCAGCAGTTCAGGGGTAATCACCGGGGAGCTGTTTTTT
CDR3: CASSSGVITGELFF

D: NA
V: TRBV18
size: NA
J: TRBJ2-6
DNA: TGTGCCACCAACGGGGCTGGGGCCAACGTCCTGACTTTC
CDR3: CATNGAGANVLTF

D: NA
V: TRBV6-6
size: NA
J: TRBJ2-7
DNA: TGTGCCAGCACCTCAGGGGGGGAGCAGTACTTC
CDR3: CASTSGGEQYF

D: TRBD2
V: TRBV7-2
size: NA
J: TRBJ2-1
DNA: TGTGCCAGCAGTGTCGGGCTAGCGGGGGGGCCTTTGGGCAATGAGCAGTTCTTC
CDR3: CASSVGLAGGPLGNEQFF

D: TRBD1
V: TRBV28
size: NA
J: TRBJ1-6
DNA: TGTGCCAGCAGCTCCGGGACAGGGGTTTCACCCCTCCACTTT
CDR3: CASSSGTGVSPLHF

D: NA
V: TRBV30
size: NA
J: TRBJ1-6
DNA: TGTGCCTGGAGCGGGGGTGAGGGCTCACCCCTCCACTTT
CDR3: CAWSGGEGSPLHF

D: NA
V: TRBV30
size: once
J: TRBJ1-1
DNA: TGTGCCTGGCACGGACAGTTCGGAAGCATGAACACTGAAGCTTTCTTT
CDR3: CAWHGQFGSMNTEAFF

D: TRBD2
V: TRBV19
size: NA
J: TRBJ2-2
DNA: TGTGCCAGTTCCGCGGGAGGAAGGACCGGGGAGCTGTTTTTT
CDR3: CASSAGGRTGELFF

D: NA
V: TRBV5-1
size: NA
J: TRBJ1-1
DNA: TGCGCCAGCAGCTTCAGGGGCGCGAGCACTGAAGCTTTCTTT
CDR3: CASSFRGASTEAFF

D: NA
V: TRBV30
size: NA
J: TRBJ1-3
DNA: TGTGCCTGGAGTAAGCGACGCAACTCTGGAAACACCATATATTTT
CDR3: CAWSKRRNSGNTIYF

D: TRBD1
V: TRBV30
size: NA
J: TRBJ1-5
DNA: TGTGCCTGGACAGGGGGTAGCAATCAGCCCCAGCATTTT
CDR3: CAWTGGSNQPQHF

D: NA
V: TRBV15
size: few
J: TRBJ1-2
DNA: TGTGCCACCAGCAGTTGGGGGCGATCGGACGGCTACACCTTC
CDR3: CATSSWGRSDGYTF

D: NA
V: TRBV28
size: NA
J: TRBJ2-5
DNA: TGTGCCAGCAGTTTGGCGGGGATCGAGACCCAGTACTTC
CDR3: CASSLAGIETQYF

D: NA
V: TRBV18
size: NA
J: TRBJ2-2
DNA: TGTGCCAGCTGGGGCAACCGGAACACCGGGGAGCTGTTTTTT
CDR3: CASWGNRNTGELFF

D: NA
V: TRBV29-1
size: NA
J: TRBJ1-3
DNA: TGCAGCGGCGCCCCCAGGGTCGGAAACACCATATATTTT
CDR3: CSGAPRVGNTIYF

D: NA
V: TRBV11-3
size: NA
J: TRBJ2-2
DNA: TGTGCCAGCAGCTTATTCGGGGAAACCGGGGAGCTGTTTTTT
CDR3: CASSLFGETGELFF

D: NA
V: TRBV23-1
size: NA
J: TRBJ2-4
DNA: TGCGCCAGCAGTTTGGACAGGGCGGGAGTAAACATTCAGTACTTC
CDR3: CASSLDRAGVNIQYF

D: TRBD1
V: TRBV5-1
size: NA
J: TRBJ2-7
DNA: TGCGCCAGCAGCCTCGGTGGGACAGGGGTCCACGAGCAGTACTTC
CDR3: CASSLGGTGVHEQYF

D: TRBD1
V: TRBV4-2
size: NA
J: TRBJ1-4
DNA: TGTGCCAGCAGCCCCCGGGACAGGGCTGAAAAACTGTTTTTT
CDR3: CASSPRDRAEKLFF

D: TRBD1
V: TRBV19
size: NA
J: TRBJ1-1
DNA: TGTGCCAGTATTTCGGGGACAGTAGGGAACACTGAAGCTTTCTTT
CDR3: CASISGTVGNTEAFF

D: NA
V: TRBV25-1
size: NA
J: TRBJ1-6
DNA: TGTGCCAGCATGGGGGGCTCCTATAATTCACCCCTCCACTTT
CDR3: CASMGGSYNSPLHF

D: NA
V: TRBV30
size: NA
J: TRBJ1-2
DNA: TGTGCCTGGAGTCTAAGTGGAACCAGGGGACGTGACTATGGCTACACCTTC
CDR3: CAWSLSGTRGRDYGYTF

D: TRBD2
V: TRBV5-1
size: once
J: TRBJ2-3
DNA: TGCGCCAGCAATGTGGGCGGGAGTACAGATACGCAGTATTTT
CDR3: CASNVGGSTDTQYF

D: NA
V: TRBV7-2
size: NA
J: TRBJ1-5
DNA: TGTGCCAGCAGCTTTATCAATCAGCCCCAGCATTTT
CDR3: CASSFINQPQHF

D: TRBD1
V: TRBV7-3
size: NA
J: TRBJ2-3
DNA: TGTGCCAGCAGCTCCGAAGGACAGGGCCTCGGTACGCAGTATTTT
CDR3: CASSSEGQGLGTQYF

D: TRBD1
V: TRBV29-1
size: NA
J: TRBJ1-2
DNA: TGCAGCGTTGGGACAGGGGTTAACTATGGCTACACCTTC
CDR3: CSVGTGVNYGYTF

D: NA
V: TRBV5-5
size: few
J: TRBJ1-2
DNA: TGTGCCAGCAGCTCTGGCGGGAACTATGGCTACACCTTC
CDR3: CASSSGGNYGYTF

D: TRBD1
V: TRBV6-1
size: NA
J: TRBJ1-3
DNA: TGTGCCAGCAGTGAACATGGACAGGGTTACACCATATATTTT
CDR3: CASSEHGQGYTIYF

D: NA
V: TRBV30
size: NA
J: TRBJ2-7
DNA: TGTGCCTGGAGTGGGTACGCGGGGCTGGGCGAGCAGTACTTC
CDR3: CAWSGYAGLGEQYF

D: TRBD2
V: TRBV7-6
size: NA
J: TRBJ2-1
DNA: TGTGCCAGCAGCCCCGATGGGACTAGCGGGGGAGGCAATGAGCAGTTCTTC
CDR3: CASSPDGTSGGGNEQFF

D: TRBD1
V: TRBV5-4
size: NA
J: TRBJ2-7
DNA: TGTGCCAGCAGCTCGGGACAGGGGAGCTACGAGCAGTACTTC
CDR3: CASSSGQGSYEQYF

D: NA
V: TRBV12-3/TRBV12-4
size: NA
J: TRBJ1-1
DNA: TGTGCCAGCAGACATACGGAAGCTTTCTTT
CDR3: CASRHTEAFF

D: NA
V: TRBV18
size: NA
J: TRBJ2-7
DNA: TGTGCCAGCTCACCCCGGACGGGGACCTACGAGCAGTACTTC
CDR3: CASSPRTGTYEQYF

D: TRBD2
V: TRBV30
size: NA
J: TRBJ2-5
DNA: TGTGCCTGGAGCGGCGGGGGGGCGGAAGAGACCCAGTACTTC
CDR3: CAWSGGGAEETQYF

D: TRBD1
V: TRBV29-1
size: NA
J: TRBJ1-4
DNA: TGCAGCGTTGGAGGGGGCGCGGGAGAAAAACTGTTTTTT
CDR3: CSVGGGAGEKLFF

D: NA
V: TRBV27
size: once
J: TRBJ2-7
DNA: TGTGCCAGCTTGTCTCTCCAGGGATCCTACGAGCAGTACTTC
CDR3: CASLSLQGSYEQYF

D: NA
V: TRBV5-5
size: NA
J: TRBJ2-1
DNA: TGTGCCAGCAGCTTGGTAGAGGGCGCCTACAATGAGCAGTTCTTC
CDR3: CASSLVEGAYNEQFF